The T cell receptor (beta chain) described here comes from a study of T cells in Graves' hyperthyroidism and ophthalmopathy. Study observations and caveats: Appearing also in blood were most of the thyroid clonotypes expanded above 0.001.

TCR beta CDR3 regions were amplified from RNA. The TCR CDR3 first-round RT-PCR relied on the HTBI primer set. TCRdb recomputed calls from the multiplex PCR reads with MiXCR, one row per CDR3 protein. The sample carries 550,000 to 700,000 distinct CDR3 sequences, under 60% recorded once. This clonotype was seen once. Its antigen is undetermined. The CDR3 loop spans 15 amino acids. Germline CDR1 DFQATT, CDR2 SNEGSKA (reference sequence). V was clipped by 0 bases and J by 7 bases, with 18 bases between them. Lactation, pregnancy, other autoimmune disease or uncontrolled infection led to exclusion of patients.

This TCR came from an adult woman with Graves' disease, either hyperthyroidism or ophthalmopathy (not recorded which). The sequenced material came from peripheral blood or thyroid tissue (not recorded which). The chain joins TRBV20-1 to TRBJ2-5, with a tentative D call TRBD2 (6 bases). As DNA, the CDR3 is TGCAGTGCTAGAGAACTAGGGAGGACCTTTGGGACCCAGTACTTC. Its protein product is CSARELGRTFGTQYF.